Below are 32 T cell receptor beta chains sequenced from a single sample in a study of CD8 T cells in Susac syndrome. With random hexamers, roughly 0.45 to 1 ug RNA was reverse transcribed. Each CDR3 protein is one row after TCRdb ran MiXCR on the immunoSEQ multiplex PCR reads. The sample lists over 300,000 distinct CDR3 sequences, roughly nine tenths occurring once. The sample was CD4+ T cells from PBMCs. The receptor set was obtained from a human donor with multiple sclerosis.

The CDR3 loop reads CASSVGRTGGYTF. CDR3 DNA: TGTGCCAGCAGCGTAGGACGGACGGGAGGCTACACCTTC. V and J are TRBV9 and TRBJ1-2, with unresolved D. The length of the CDR3 is 13 residues. The germline V and J ends were trimmed by 0 bases and 8 bases, with 11 bases remaining between them. Germline V gene data show CDR1 as SGDLS and CDR2 as YYNGEE.

This chain links TRBV6-1 with TRBJ2-1, with 14 positions matching TRBD2. V shed 6 bases, J shed 2 bases, and the junction held 18 bases outside the gene matches. The CDR3 extends over 21 amino acids. The germline CDR1 and CDR2 sequences are MNHNS and SASEGT. CDR3 bases: TGTGCCAGCAGCAGACTATCGGGACTAGCGGGAGTGACTGGTACCTACAATGAGCAGTTCTTC. Residues: CASSRLSGLAGVTGTYNEQFF.

The chain has TRBV29-1 and TRBJ2-3, with D maybe TRBD1 (5 bases). Trimming took 4 bases from V and 6 from J, leaving 17 bases between them. The CDR3 has 14 amino acids. Germline CDR1 SQVTM, CDR2 ANQGSEA. This CDR3 reads CSVGAGRLVDTQYF. CDR3 in DNA: TGCAGCGTTGGGGCAGGGCGCCTTGTGGATACGCAGTATTTT.

The chain uses TRBV4-2 and TRBJ2-3, with D maybe TRBD1 (5 bases). Germline V gene data show CDR1 as LGHNA and CDR2 as YNFKEQ. The CDR3 is 15 residues long. The V end lost 3 bases, the J end lost 2 bases, and 12 bases lay between the germline ends. The CDR3 here is CASSHGRALTDTQYF. The CDR3 nucleotides read TGTGCCAGCAGCCATGGCAGGGCACTCACAGATACGCAGTATTTT.

CDR3 loop: CSVKTSGLSTDTQYF. Here the CDR3 DNA reads TGCAGCGTCAAGACTAGCGGGCTTAGCACAGATACGCAGTATTTT. The chain recombines TRBV29-1 with TRBJ2-3, with 10 nucleotides matching TRBD2. J gave up 0 bases and V 6 bases, and 6 bases lay outside the gene matches. This CDR3 is 15 amino acids long. CDR1 is SQVTM, CDR2 ANQGSEA, per germline.

The rearrangement uses TRBV25-1 and TRBJ2-2; D perhaps matches TRBD1 (6 bases). This CDR3 contains 15 residues. V shed 2 bases and J shed 5 bases, with 12 bases lying between them. Germline CDR1 is MGHDK and CDR2 is SYGVNS. The CDR3 DNA sequence: TGTGCCAGCAGTGAAGTCAGGGGAGTGACCGGGGAGCTGTTTTTT. It encodes CASSEVRGVTGELFF.

The V gene is TRBV19, the J gene TRBJ1-5; no firm D call. Germline V gene sequence: CDR1 LNHDA, CDR2 SQIVND (reference sequence). V was trimmed by 9 bases and J by 2 bases, leaving 17 bases between them. CDR3 length: 15 amino acids. DNA of the CDR3: TGTGCCAGCGCCCGGCGGAACGGTGGCAATCAGCCCCAGCATTTT. Residues: CASARRNGGNQPQHF.

The rearrangement links TRBV5-1 to TRBJ2-5, with 8 bases fitting TRBD1. The trim removed 4 bases at V and 5 bases at J, leaving 7 bases unmatched. CDR1 and CDR2 (germline): SGHRS, YFSETQ. This CDR3 spans 14 amino acids. The DNA of the CDR3 is TGCGCCAGCAGCAGAGGACAGGGCGGGGAGACCCAGTACTTC. As protein: CASSRGQGGETQYF. Combining the CDR3 with reference TRBV5-1 and TRBJ2-5 gives the whole variable domain KAGVTQTPRYLIKTRGQQVTLSCSPISGHRSVSWYQQTPGQGLQFLFEYFSETQRNKGNFPGRFSGRQFSNSRSEMNVSTLELGDSALYLCASSRGQGGETQYFGPGTRLLVL.

This clonotype was counted once. The gene calls are TRBV3-1 and TRBJ1-2; TRBD1 agrees at 8 bases. The CDR3 is made up of 15 amino acids. The trim removed 3 bases at V and 2 bases at J, leaving 5 bases unmatched. Germline V gene data show CDR1 as LGHDT and CDR2 as YNNKEL (reference sequence). CDR3 coding DNA: TGTGCCAGCAGCCATGCAGGGGGCGCGAACTATGGCTACACCTTC. This encodes CASSHAGGANYGYTF.

The chain couples TRBV5-6 to TRBJ2-3; D unclear. Germline V lookup: CDR1 SGHDT, CDR2 YYEEEE. V lost 2 bases and J lost 0, with 4 bases in between. The CDR3 covers 13 residues. In DNA, the CDR3 is TGTGCCAGCAGCTTCCGTAGCACAGATACGCAGTATTTT. Translation: CASSFRSTDTQYF.

The rearrangement links TRBV20-1 to TRBJ2-4, with 16 bases lining up with TRBD2. CDR3 length equals 14 residues. Germline-derived CDR1 and CDR2 are DFQATT and SNEGSKA (reference sequence). The V gene end was trimmed by 6 bases and the J gene end by 7 bases; junction bases not matched to a gene: 3. The CDR3 protein is CSAPGLAGGNIQYF. The CDR3, as DNA: TGCAGTGCGCCGGGACTAGCGGGGGGGAACATTCAGTACTTC.

V is TRBV10-3 and J is TRBJ1-2; D remains ambiguous. Trimming shortened V by 6 bases and J by 0 bases, and 11 bases separated the two germline ends. The CDR3 totals 14 residues. Germline V gene sequence: CDR1 ENHRY, CDR2 SYGVKD. The CDR3 region has the DNA TGTGCCATCAGAGGAGACACCGCTAACTATGGCTACACCTTC. This codes for CAIRGDTANYGYTF.

V usage is TRBV4-2 and J usage is TRBJ2-7, with 7 bases lining up with TRBD2. The germline V gene has CDR1 LGHNA and CDR2 YNFKEQ. V shed 4 bases and J 4 bases; nucleotides not matched to a gene: 10. The CDR3 contains 15 residues. The CDR3 sequence: CASSRDGTTVYEQYF. The DNA for the CDR3 is TGTGCCAGCAGCCGGGACGGGACTACCGTTTACGAGCAGTACTTC.

The chain combines TRBV6-6 with TRBJ2-7; TRBD1 aligns across 7 bases. The germline V gene has CDR1 MNHNY and CDR2 SVGAGI (reference sequence). CDR3 length: 12 residues. Trimming took 0 bases from V and 7 from J; bases not matched to a gene: 0. Written as DNA, the CDR3 is TGTGCCAGCAGTTACTCGGACAGGGAGCAGTACTTC. Translation: CASSYSDREQYF.

This clonotype was recorded only once. The J gene is TRBJ2-3, the V gene TRBV15; 15 nucleotides match TRBD2. Germline assignment: CDR1 LNHNV and CDR2 YYDKDF (reference sequence). The V segment lost 3 bases and the J segment 0 bases; nucleotides outside the gene matches: 10. The length of the CDR3 is 20 residues. The CDR3 here is CATSSPGGTSGRSSTDTQYF. CDR3 nucleotide sequence: TGTGCCACCAGCAGTCCAGGGGGGACTAGCGGGAGGAGCAGCACAGATACGCAGTATTTT.

The V gene is TRBV28, the J gene TRBJ1-1; no clear D gene. Per germline, CDR1 MDHEN and CDR2 SYDVKM. V shed 1 base and J shed 4 bases, with 13 bases lying between them. This CDR3 contains 15 residues. The CDR3 region has the DNA TGTGCCAGCAGTTTATTCCGTGAGGCGGGCACTGAAGCTTTCTTT. Translation gives CASSLFREAGTEAFF.

The chain carries TRBV10-3 and TRBJ1-3; TRBD1 might be the D (6 bases). V was pared by 0 bases and J by 4 bases, with 10 bases between. The germline CDR1 and CDR2 sequences are ENHRY and SYGVKD. CDR3 length: 15 amino acids. This CDR3 is CAISESGQRGNTIYF. In nucleotides, the CDR3 is TGTGCCATCAGTGAGTCGGGACAAAGGGGAAACACCATATATTTT.

The CDR3 coding sequence is TGTGCCAGTAGTTCCCAGCGGGGGGGTGGTGAGACCCAGTACTTC. Its translation: CASSSQRGGGETQYF. This sequence joins TRBV19 and TRBJ2-5, with 10 nucleotides matching TRBD2. Germline V CDR1 and CDR2: LNHDA, SQIVND (reference sequence). The V segment lost 5 bases and the J segment 5 bases; nucleotides outside the gene matches: 8. The CDR3 loop spans 15 amino acids.

The chain combines TRBV2 with TRBJ1-5, with D possibly being TRBD1 (5 bases). Germline loops: CDR1 SNHLY, CDR2 FYNNEI. Trimming took off 6 bases at V and 0 bases at J, with 12 bases between the two ends. This CDR3 contains 15 residues. The CDR3: CASSDGTLSNQPQHF. The CDR3 DNA reads as TGTGCCAGCAGCGACGGGACCCTTAGCAATCAGCCCCAGCATTTT.

The chain joins TRBV19 to TRBJ2-7, with D possibly being TRBD1 (6 bases). The CDR3 is 15 amino acids. Germline loops: CDR1 LNHDA, CDR2 SQIVND (reference sequence). With 4 bases removed from V and 5 bases from J, the gap between germline ends came to 18 bases. The CDR3 DNA reads as TGTGCCAGTAGTAGGCTAAAGACAGGAGCGGACGAGCAGTACTTC. Translation gives CASSRLKTGADEQYF.

The chain is built from TRBV7-3 and TRBJ2-3; 9 bases line up with TRBD2. Germline loops: CDR1 SGHTA, CDR2 FQGTGA. With 5 bases clipped from V and 6 bases from J, the junction kept 9 bases outside the gene matches. The CDR3 runs 15 residues. In nucleotides, the CDR3 is TGTGCCAGCAGCCTCCGAAGCGGGAGGTTTGATACGCAGTATTTT. Translated: CASSLRSGRFDTQYF.

The chain combines TRBV20-1 with TRBJ2-3, with no clear D. V was trimmed by 6 bases and J by 0 bases, leaving 7 bases between them. In germline, CDR1 is DFQATT, CDR2 SNEGSKA (reference sequence). The CDR3 extends over 12 amino acids. In DNA, the CDR3 is TGCAGTGCACGATATAGCACAGATACGCAGTATTTT. Translated: CSARYSTDTQYF.

This clonotype appeared once. This chain joins TRBV6-2 or TRBV6-3 and TRBJ2-7; D might be TRBD1 (6 bases). The CDR3 runs 14 residues. Trimming stripped 6 bases from V and 3 bases from J, with 15 bases between. The germline CDR1 and CDR2 sequences are MNHEY and SVGEGT. The CDR3: CASREDRLFYEQYF. Written as DNA, the CDR3 is TGTGCCAGCAGGGAGGACAGACTATTCTACGAGCAGTACTTC.

This clonotype was seen just once. This sequence joins TRBV20-1 and TRBJ2-7; 8 bases fit TRBD2. This CDR3 region has 15 residues. CDR1 is DFQATT and CDR2 is SNEGSKA in the germline V gene (reference sequence). The J segment lost 3 bases and the V segment lost 2 bases, leaving 9 bases of the junction unmatched. This chain's CDR3 is CSARPSTSANYEQYF. The CDR3 region has the DNA TGCAGTGCTAGACCTTCGACTAGCGCCAACTACGAGCAGTACTTC.

This chain joins TRBV5-1 and TRBJ2-5, with 7 bases lining up with TRBD1. V gave up 0 bases and J gave up 3 bases; unmatched junction bases: 2. Germline V gives CDR1 SGHRS, CDR2 YFSETQ. This CDR3 comprises 14 residues. Here the CDR3 reads CASSLDGTEETQYF. The CDR3 region has the DNA TGCGCCAGCAGCTTGGATGGGACAGAAGAGACCCAGTACTTC.

The chain couples TRBV12-3 or TRBV12-4 to TRBJ2-7; maybe TRBD2 (7 bases). The CDR3 spans 13 residues. Trimming took 6 bases from V and 6 from J, leaving 15 bases between them. CDR3 region: CASRIGGGLEQYF. The CDR3 DNA sequence: TGTGCCAGCAGAATAGGGGGGGGACTCGAGCAGTACTTC.

The chain carries TRBV29-1 and TRBJ2-3; 8 bases fit TRBD1. Germline CDR1 SQVTM, CDR2 ANQGSEA. This CDR3 contains 14 residues. V lost 4 bases and J lost 3; bases outside the gene matches: 6. CDR3 loop: CSVGITGGTDTQYF. The CDR3 DNA follows: TGCAGCGTTGGGATTACAGGGGGGACAGATACGCAGTATTTT.

The V call is TRBV4-1, the J call TRBJ1-5; weak D call: TRBD1 (5 bases). The germline V gene encodes CDR1 MGHRA and CDR2 YSYEKL. Between the trimmed V and J ends, which lost 4 bases and 3 bases, there was a span of 16 bases. The CDR3 covers 16 residues. CDR3 residues: CASSPGGRQPNQPQHF. The CDR3 DNA reads as TGCGCCAGCAGCCCCGGAGGTAGACAGCCCAATCAGCCCCAGCATTTT.

The chain employs TRBV6-1 and TRBJ2-3, with 10 bases fitting TRBD2. Germline CDR1 MNHNS, CDR2 SASEGT. V shed 7 bases and J 0 bases; nucleotides not matched to a gene: 7. The CDR3 is 16 amino acids. Written as DNA, the CDR3 is TGTGCCAGCACTCTTAGCGGGGGGTCTAGCACAGATACGCAGTATTTT. Its protein is CASTLSGGSSTDTQYF.

V gene TRBV9 combines with J gene TRBJ2-5; 8 nucleotides agree with TRBD2. Germline lookup yields CDR1 SGDLS and CDR2 YYNGEE. The CDR3 runs 14 residues. V lost 0 bases to trimming and J lost 4 bases; unmatched junction nucleotides: 2. CDR3 residues: CASSVAGGPETQYF. The CDR3 DNA is TGTGCCAGCAGCGTAGCGGGAGGGCCAGAGACCCAGTACTTC.

J is TRBJ2-2 and V is TRBV12-3 or TRBV12-4; D possibly corresponds to TRBD1 (5 bases). The V gene lost 6 bases and the J gene lost 0 bases, with 11 bases spanning the gap. CDR3 length equals 15 residues. The CDR3 bases are TGTGCCAGCAGCCCAGGACACCCGAACACCGGGGAGCTGTTTTTT. It specifies CASSPGHPNTGELFF.

The rearrangement uses TRBV4-3 and TRBJ2-7; D not resolved. Germline CDR1 LGHNA, CDR2 YSLEER. The V end lost 3 bases, the J end lost 2 bases, and 11 bases lay between the germline ends. This CDR3 is 14 amino acids long. CDR3 region: CASSQLVSAYEQYF. CDR3 nucleotides: TGCGCCAGCAGCCAGTTGGTATCAGCCTACGAGCAGTACTTC.